The next 24 T cell receptor beta chains were all read from a single sample in a study of Graves' ophthalmopathy and Graves' hyperthyroidism (dated by TCRdb to 2016 to 2019). Sequencing instrument: Illumina HiSeq 2000. For repertoire sequencing, TCR beta CDR3 regions were amplified from RNA transcripts. The first round of RT-PCR was done with HTBI primers and the Qiagen OneStep RT-PCR kit, and was followed by a second round of multiplex PCR, then size selection and purification. Using fastp at Q25 and MiXCR, TCRdb reprocessed the public reads and kept productive beta chains. Rows merge per CDR3 protein into single entries with the most common DNA and genes. Counted in this sample were around 1,000,000 distinct CDR3 sequences; 35% to 45% of them appeared once. The top ten hold 11% of the sample. Sequenced sample: peripheral blood or thyroid tissue (not recorded which). These receptors came from an adult man with Graves' hyperthyroidism.

This rearrangement joins TRBV28 to TRBJ1-2; D is unresolved. The germline CDR1 and CDR2 sequences are MDHEN and SYDVKM. This CDR3 has 14 amino acids. The ends were cut back, 1 base at V and 2 bases at J, with 8 bases in the middle. CDR3 amino acids: CASSLSEPNYGYTF. The DNA of the CDR3 is TGTGCCAGCAGTTTATCGGAGCCCAACTATGGCTACACCTTC.

This clonotype was recorded at least ten times. This chain joins TRBV7-2 and TRBJ2-7, with D perhaps TRBD2 (5 bases). V was shortened by 3 bases and J by 7 bases, with 10 bases between the two germline ends. This CDR3 region has 12 residues. CDR1 SGHTA and CDR2 FQGNSA come from the germline V gene. CDR3 loop: CASSFTPGEQYF. In DNA, the CDR3 is TGTGCCAGCAGCTTTACGCCGGGGGAGCAGTACTTC.

About this clonotype: This CDR3 fails to terminate in the conserved phenylalanine or tryptophan, so it likely reflects a read error. It is unclear where the CDR3 begins or ends on the DNA, so no DNA is shown, and the CDR3 is as TCRdb lists it. CDR3 in amino acids: CASSLYEPEANY. The chain couples TRBV7-2 to TRBJ1-1. The CDR3 adds up to 12 amino acids, both ends counted. Germline V gene data show CDR1 as SGHTA and CDR2 as FQGNSA.

The chain uses TRBV19 and TRBJ1-1, with a possible D match to TRBD1 (5 bases). Trimming removed 10 bases from V and 5 bases from J, with 8 bases in between. CDR3 length equals 10 residues. Germline V gene sequence: CDR1 LNHDA, CDR2 SQIVND (reference sequence). CDR3 amino acids: CAKEGTEAFF. CDR3 nucleotide sequence: TGTGCCAAAGAGGGGACTGAAGCTTTCTTT. Filled out from reference TRBV19 and TRBJ1-1, the complete variable domain reads DGGITQSPKYLFRKEGQNVTLSCEQNLNHDAMYWYRQDPGQGLRLIYYSQIVNDFQKGDIAEGYSVSREKKESFPLTVTSAQKNPTAFYLCAKEGTEAFFGQGTRLTVV.

Only a few counts were recorded for this clonotype. It may be a read error: a sequence one base away is much more abundant. The conserved final phenylalanine or tryptophan is absent from the CDR3, which likely points to a read error. V and J are TRBV29-1 and TRBJ1-5; D is uncertain. Germline V lookup: CDR1 SQVTM, CDR2 ANQGSEA. CDR3 length: 13 residues. V was pared by 7 bases and J by 7 bases, with 17 bases between. CDR3 region: CSAGWEFGQPQHS. The CDR3 DNA sequence: TGCAGCGCCGGTTGGGAATTCGGGCAGCCCCAGCATTCT.

The table lists this clonotype with many counts. The chain links TRBV24-1 to TRBJ2-5; no firm D call. CDR3 length: 16 amino acids. Germline V gene lookup returns CDR1 KGHDR and CDR2 SFDVKD. V lost 0 bases and J lost 4, with 14 bases in between. The CDR3 here is CATSDLSPGALETQYF. The CDR3 DNA reads as TGTGCCACCAGTGATTTGTCTCCCGGTGCGTTAGAGACCCAGTACTTC.

The gene calls are TRBV18 and TRBJ2-5, with D uncertain. CDR1 and CDR2 (germline): KGHSH, LQKENI. V gave up 8 bases and J gave up 5 bases, with 9 bases separating them. The CDR3 loop spans 11 amino acids. DNA for the CDR3: TGTGCCAGCGCCAGCCAGGAGACCCAGTACTTC. Amino acids: CASASQETQYF.

This clonotype was detected many times. J is TRBJ1-1 and V is TRBV5-1; tentative D call: TRBD1 (5 bases). The CDR3 has 16 amino acids. V lost 2 bases and J 1 base, leaving 15 bases between the germline ends. Germline assignment: CDR1 SGHRS and CDR2 YFSETQ. The CDR3 spells CASSFHPQDTNTEAFF. CDR3 DNA: TGCGCCAGCAGCTTCCATCCTCAGGACACGAACACTGAAGCTTTCTTT.

V gene TRBV10-3 combines with J gene TRBJ2-6; 8 bases are a match to TRBD1. There are 16 residues in the CDR3. Germline assignment: CDR1 ENHRY and CDR2 SYGVKD. Losses at the gene ends were 3 bases for V and 4 bases for J; bases not matched to a gene: 5. CDR3 region: CAISDLTGAGANVLTF. DNA for the CDR3: TGTGCCATCAGTGATCTGACAGGGGCCGGGGCCAACGTCCTGACTTTC.

V and J are TRBV10-3 and TRBJ2-3; D is perhaps TRBD1 (6 bases). The length of the CDR3 is 14 residues. Per the germline V gene, CDR1 is ENHRY and CDR2 is SYGVKD. V lost 6 bases and J lost 1, with 11 bases in between. The chain's CDR3 is CAIRPGQGTDTQYF. Here the CDR3 DNA reads TGTGCCATCAGACCGGGACAAGGCACAGATACGCAGTATTTT.

The sample holds one count of this clonotype. The gene calls are TRBV7-2 and TRBJ2-7; 7 nucleotides align to TRBD2. The junction had 14 bases not matched to a gene; V was cut back by 5 bases and J by 7 bases. Germline loops: CDR1 SGHTA, CDR2 FQGNSA. This CDR3 comprises 15 residues. CDR3 protein: CASSQDLGSGGEQYF. CDR3 nucleotides: TGTGCCAGCAGCCAAGATCTTGGTTCGGGGGGAGAGCAGTACTTC. Supplemented by reference TRBV7-2 and TRBJ2-7, the full variable domain reads GAGVSQSPSNKVTEKGKDVELRCDPISGHTALYWYRQSLGQGLEFLIYFQGNSAPDKSGLPSDRFSAERTGGSVSTLTIQRTQQEDSAVYLCASSQDLGSGGEQYFGPGTRLTVT.

CDR3 in amino acids: CASSLETGTTGELFF. Written as DNA, the CDR3 is TGCGCCAGCAGCTTAGAGACCGGGACAACGGGGGAGCTGTTTTTT. This chain connects TRBV5-1 to TRBJ2-2, with a tentative D call TRBD1 (6 bases). With 2 bases removed from V and 8 bases from J, the gap between germline ends came to 16 bases. CDR1 and CDR2 (germline): SGHRS, YFSETQ. The CDR3 totals 15 residues.

There are a few counts of this clonotype. The chain joins TRBV29-1 to TRBJ1-5, with TRBD1 as a possible D gene (5 bases). The CDR3 spans 14 residues. V was clipped by 4 bases and J by 2 bases, with 12 bases between them. In germline, CDR1 is SQVTM, CDR2 ANQGSEA. CDR3 loop: CSVGSGERNQPQHF. CDR3 bases: TGCAGCGTTGGTTCGGGGGAGCGCAATCAGCCCCAGCATTTT.

The J gene is TRBJ2-5, the V gene TRBV10-3; TRBD1 is a possible D gene (7 bases). V shed 4 bases and J shed 5 bases, with 17 bases lying between them. CDR3 length: 15 residues. Germline CDR1 is ENHRY and CDR2 is SYGVKD. CDR3 sequence: CAISGLEGGQETQYF. In DNA, the CDR3 is TGTGCCATCAGTGGACTAGAGGGGGGACAGGAGACCCAGTACTTC.

This clonotype was counted between two and nine times. CDR3 in amino acids: CAISGRQGPLNYGYTF. The DNA for the CDR3 is TGTGCCATCAGTGGGAGACAGGGTCCCCTTAACTATGGCTACACCTTC. The chain employs TRBV10-3 and TRBJ1-2, with TRBD1 identical over 7 bases. With V trimmed by 4 bases and J by 1 base, 9 bases remained unmatched. CDR1 is ENHRY, CDR2 SYGVKD, per germline. This CDR3 region has 16 residues.

V usage is TRBV29-1 and J usage is TRBJ2-1, with 9 bases lining up with TRBD1. With V trimmed by 7 bases and J by 9 bases, 10 bases remained unmatched. The CDR3 has 13 amino acids. Per the germline V gene, CDR1 is SQVTM and CDR2 is ANQGSEA. CDR3 region: CSALNRGPSEQFF. CDR3 nucleotide sequence: TGCAGCGCCCTGAACAGGGGGCCTAGTGAGCAGTTCTTC.

The chain links TRBV10-3 to TRBJ1-2, with 7 bases aligning to TRBD1. The CDR3 extends over 14 amino acids. The germline CDR1 and CDR2 sequences are ENHRY and SYGVKD. Germline trimming cut 4 bases from V and 7 bases from J; bases unmatched to any gene: 9. For the CDR3, the DNA is TGTGCCATCAGTGTCCGAGAGGGACAGTGTGGCTACACCTTC. This gives the protein CAISVREGQCGYTF.

This clonotype was recorded once. The chain links TRBV7-8 to TRBJ2-2, with D possibly TRBD1 on 7 matching bases. This CDR3 is built from 16 residues. Germline CDR1 and CDR2: SGHVS and FQNEAQ. V was pared by 5 bases and J by 5 bases, with 18 bases between. The CDR3 DNA follows: TGTGCCAGCAGCCCCAGACAGGGAGGTCCGACCGGGGAGCTGTTTTTT. Protein sequence: CASSPRQGGPTGELFF. The full variable domain, its missing parts supplied by reference TRBV7-8 and TRBJ2-2, is GAGVSQSPRYKVAKRGQDVALRCDPISGHVSLFWYQQALGQGPEFLTYFQNEAQLDKSGLPSDRFFAERPEGSVSTLKIQRTQQEDSAVYLCASSPRQGGPTGELFFGEGSRLTVL.

This clonotype turned up a few times. The rearrangement links TRBV6-2 or TRBV6-3 to TRBJ2-7; D may be TRBD2 (6 bases). V dropped 4 bases and J dropped 6 bases, with 13 bases sitting between them. The CDR3 runs 13 residues. Germline loops: CDR1 MNHEY, CDR2 SVGEGT. The CDR3 nucleotides read TGTGCCAGCAGTTCACGATACGGGGGCGAGCAGTACTTC. It encodes CASSSRYGGEQYF.

The rearrangement links TRBV20-1 to TRBJ1-6; D might be TRBD1 (6 bases). V was trimmed by 6 bases and J by 8 bases, leaving 14 bases between them. The CDR3 spans 13 residues. Germline V lookup: CDR1 DFQATT, CDR2 SNEGSKA (reference sequence). The CDR3 DNA follows: TGCAGTGCCAAAAGACAGGTAGATTCACCCCTCCACTTT. It encodes CSAKRQVDSPLHF.

The chain employs TRBV7-3 and TRBJ1-4; D remains unclear. Germline-derived CDR1 and CDR2 are SGHTA and FQGTGA. Trimming took 2 bases from V and 8 from J, leaving 9 bases between them. The CDR3 extends over 13 amino acids. CDR3 residues: CASSLAHGEKLFF. In DNA, the CDR3 is TGTGCCAGCAGCTTAGCCCATGGAGAAAAACTGTTTTTT.

This clonotype was recorded a few times. The rearrangement links TRBV10-3 to TRBJ2-3; D tentatively reads TRBD1 or TRBD2 (5 bases each). V dropped 0 bases and J dropped 5 bases, with 18 bases sitting between them. Per the germline V gene, CDR1 is ENHRY and CDR2 is SYGVKD. The CDR3 sequence is 17 residues long. The CDR3 DNA follows: TGTGCCATCAGTGAGTCAATTGAGTCCGGGGCAGAAGATACGCAGTATTTT. Its protein product is CAISESIESGAEDTQYF.

This clonotype was counted many times. This chain links TRBV4-3 with TRBJ2-7, with D tentatively TRBD2 (7 bases). CDR3 length equals 16 residues. The germline V gene has CDR1 LGHNA and CDR2 YSLEER. Trimming took 0 bases from V and 2 from J, leaving 14 bases between them. The CDR3, as DNA: TGCGCCAGCAGCCAAGACTGGCGGGGGCAAGCCTACGAGCAGTACTTC. It encodes CASSQDWRGQAYEQYF.

This clonotype was observed at least ten times. V gene TRBV9 combines with J gene TRBJ1-1; unclear D gene. The CDR3 has 13 residues. Germline loops: CDR1 SGDLS, CDR2 YYNGEE. Trimming shortened V by 3 bases and J by 4 bases, and 10 bases separated the two germline ends. In DNA form, the CDR3 reads TGTGCCAGCAGCGACGCCCGATTCACTGAAGCTTTCTTT. Its protein is CASSDARFTEAFF.